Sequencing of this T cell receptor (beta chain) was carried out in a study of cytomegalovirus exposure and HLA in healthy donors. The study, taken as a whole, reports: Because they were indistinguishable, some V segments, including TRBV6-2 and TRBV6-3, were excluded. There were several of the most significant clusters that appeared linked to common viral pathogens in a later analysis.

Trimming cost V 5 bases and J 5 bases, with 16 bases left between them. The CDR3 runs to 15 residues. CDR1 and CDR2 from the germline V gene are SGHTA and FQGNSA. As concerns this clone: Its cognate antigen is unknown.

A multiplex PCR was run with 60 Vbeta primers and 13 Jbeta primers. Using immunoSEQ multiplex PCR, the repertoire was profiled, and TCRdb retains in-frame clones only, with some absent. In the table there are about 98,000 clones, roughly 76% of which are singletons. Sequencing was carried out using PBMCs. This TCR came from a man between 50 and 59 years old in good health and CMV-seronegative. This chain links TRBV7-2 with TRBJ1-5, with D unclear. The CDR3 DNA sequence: TGTGCCAGCAGCCCAAGGCGGACGGGAGATCAGCCCCAGCATTTT. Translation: CASSPRRTGDQPQHF.